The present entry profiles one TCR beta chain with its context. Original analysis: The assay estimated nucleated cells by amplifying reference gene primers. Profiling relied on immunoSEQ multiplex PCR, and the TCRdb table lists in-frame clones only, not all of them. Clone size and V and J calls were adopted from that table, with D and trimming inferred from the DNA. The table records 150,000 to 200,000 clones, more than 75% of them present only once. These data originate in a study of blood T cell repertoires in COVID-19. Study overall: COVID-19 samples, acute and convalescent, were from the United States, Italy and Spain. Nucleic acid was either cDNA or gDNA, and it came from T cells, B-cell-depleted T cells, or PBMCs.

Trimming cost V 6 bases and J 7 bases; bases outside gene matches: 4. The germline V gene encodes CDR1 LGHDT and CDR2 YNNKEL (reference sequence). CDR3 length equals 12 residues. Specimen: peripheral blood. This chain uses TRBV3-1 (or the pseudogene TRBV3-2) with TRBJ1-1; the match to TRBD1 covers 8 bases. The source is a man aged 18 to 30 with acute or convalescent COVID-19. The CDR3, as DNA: TGTGCCAGCAGACATGACAGGGGTGAAGCTTTCTTT. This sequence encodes CASRHDRGEAFF.